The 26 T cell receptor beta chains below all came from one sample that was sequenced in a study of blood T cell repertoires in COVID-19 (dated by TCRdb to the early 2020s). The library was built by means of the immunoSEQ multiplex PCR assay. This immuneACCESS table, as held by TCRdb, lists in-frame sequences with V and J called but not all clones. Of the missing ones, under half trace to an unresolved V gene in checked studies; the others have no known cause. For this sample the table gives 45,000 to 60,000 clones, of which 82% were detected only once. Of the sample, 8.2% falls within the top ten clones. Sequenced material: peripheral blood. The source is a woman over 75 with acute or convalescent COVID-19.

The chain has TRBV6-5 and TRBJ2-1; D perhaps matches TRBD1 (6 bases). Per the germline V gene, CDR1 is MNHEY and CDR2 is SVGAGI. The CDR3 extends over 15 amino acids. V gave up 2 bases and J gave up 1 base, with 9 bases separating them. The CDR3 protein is CASSYEGTSYNEQFF. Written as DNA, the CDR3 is TGTGCCAGCAGTTACGAGGGGACATCCTACAATGAGCAGTTCTTC.

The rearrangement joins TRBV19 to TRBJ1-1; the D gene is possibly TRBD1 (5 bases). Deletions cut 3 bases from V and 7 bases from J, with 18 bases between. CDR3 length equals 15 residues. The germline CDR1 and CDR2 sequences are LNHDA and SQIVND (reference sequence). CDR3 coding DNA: TGTGCCAGTAGTATGGGGCCGGGTGGGGCTCTTGAAGCTTTCTTT. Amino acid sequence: CASSMGPGGALEAFF.

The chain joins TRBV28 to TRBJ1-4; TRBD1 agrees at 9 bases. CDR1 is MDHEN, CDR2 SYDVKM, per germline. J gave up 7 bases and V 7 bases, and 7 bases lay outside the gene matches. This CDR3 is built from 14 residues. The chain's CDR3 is CASTMTGGGEKLFF. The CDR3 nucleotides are TGTGCCAGCACCATGACAGGGGGGGGTGAAAAACTGTTTTTT.

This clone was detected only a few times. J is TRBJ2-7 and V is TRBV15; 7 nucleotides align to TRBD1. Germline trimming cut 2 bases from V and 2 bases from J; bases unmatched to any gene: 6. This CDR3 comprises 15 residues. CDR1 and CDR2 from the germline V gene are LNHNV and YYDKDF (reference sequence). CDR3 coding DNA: TGTGCCACCAGCAGAACAGGGGCGCTAGCCTACGAGCAGTACTTC. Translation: CATSRTGALAYEQYF. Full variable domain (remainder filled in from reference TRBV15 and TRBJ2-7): DAMVIQNPRYQVTQFGKPVTLSCSQTLNHNVMYWYQQKSSQAPKLLFHYYDKDFNNEADTPDNFQSRRPNTSFCFLDIRSPGLGDTAMYLCATSRTGALAYEQYFGPGTRLTVT.

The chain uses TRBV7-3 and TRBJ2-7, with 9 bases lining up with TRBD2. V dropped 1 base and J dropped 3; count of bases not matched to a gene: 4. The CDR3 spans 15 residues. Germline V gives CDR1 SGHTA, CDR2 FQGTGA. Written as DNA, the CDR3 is TGTGCCAGCAGCTTAAGTAGCGGGGGTGGCTACGAGCAGTACTTC. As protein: CASSLSSGGGYEQYF.

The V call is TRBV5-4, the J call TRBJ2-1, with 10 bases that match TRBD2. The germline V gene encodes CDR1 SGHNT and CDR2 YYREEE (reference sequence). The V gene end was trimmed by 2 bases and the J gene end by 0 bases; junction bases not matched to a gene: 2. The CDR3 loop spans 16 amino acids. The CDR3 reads CASSFPSGSSYNEQFF. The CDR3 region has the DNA TGTGCCAGCAGCTTCCCTAGCGGGAGCTCCTACAATGAGCAGTTCTTC.

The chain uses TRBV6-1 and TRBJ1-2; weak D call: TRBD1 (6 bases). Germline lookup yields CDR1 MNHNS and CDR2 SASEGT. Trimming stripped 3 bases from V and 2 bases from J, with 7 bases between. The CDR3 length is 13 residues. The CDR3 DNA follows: TGTGCCAGCAGTGAGACAGGAAACTATGGCTACACCTTC. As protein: CASSETGNYGYTF.

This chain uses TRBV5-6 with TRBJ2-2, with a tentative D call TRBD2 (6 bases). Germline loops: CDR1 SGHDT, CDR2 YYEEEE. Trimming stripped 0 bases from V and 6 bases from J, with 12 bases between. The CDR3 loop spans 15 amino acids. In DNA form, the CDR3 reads TGTGCCAGCAGCTTGGGCGGGGCTAGGGCCGGGGAGCTGTTTTTT. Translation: CASSLGGARAGELFF.

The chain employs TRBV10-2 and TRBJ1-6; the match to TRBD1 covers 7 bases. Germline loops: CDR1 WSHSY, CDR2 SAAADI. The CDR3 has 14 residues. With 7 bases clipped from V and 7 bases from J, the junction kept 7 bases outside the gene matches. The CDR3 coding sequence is TGCGCCAGCAACCCCACAGGGGAGAATTCACCCCTCCACTTT. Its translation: CASNPTGENSPLHF.

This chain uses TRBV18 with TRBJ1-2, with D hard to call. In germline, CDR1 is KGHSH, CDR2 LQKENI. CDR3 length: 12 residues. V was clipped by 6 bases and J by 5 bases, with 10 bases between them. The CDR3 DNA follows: TGTGCCAGCTCGTCGGGAGGGTATGGCTACACCTTC. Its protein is CASSSGGYGYTF.

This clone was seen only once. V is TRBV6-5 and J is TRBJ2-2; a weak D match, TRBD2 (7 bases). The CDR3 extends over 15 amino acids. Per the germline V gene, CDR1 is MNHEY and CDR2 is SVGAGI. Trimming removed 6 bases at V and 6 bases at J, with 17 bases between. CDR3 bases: TGTGCCAGCAGCTATATACAGGGAGGGGCCGGGGAGCTGTTTTTT. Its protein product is CASSYIQGGAGELFF.

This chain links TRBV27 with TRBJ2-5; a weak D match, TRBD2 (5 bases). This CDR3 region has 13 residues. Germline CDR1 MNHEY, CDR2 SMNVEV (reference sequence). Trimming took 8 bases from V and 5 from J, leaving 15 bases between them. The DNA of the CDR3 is TGTGCCAGCGCCCGTACTAGGTGGGAGACCCAGTACTTC. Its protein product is CASARTRWETQYF.

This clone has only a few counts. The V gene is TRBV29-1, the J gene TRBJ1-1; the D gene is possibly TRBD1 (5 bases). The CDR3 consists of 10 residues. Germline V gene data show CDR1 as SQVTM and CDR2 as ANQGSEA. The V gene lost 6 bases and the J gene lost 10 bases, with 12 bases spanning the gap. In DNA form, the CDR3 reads TGCAGCGTCGTGGAGGGGAGAGCTTTCTTT. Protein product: CSVVEGRAFF.

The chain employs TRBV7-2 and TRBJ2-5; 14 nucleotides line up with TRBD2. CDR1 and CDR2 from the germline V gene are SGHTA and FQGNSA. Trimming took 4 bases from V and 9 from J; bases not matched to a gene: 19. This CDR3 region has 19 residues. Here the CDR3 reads CASSSRDGLAGGRVRAQYF. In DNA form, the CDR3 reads TGTGCCAGCAGCTCCCGGGACGGACTAGCGGGGGGTCGGGTGAGGGCCCAGTACTTC.

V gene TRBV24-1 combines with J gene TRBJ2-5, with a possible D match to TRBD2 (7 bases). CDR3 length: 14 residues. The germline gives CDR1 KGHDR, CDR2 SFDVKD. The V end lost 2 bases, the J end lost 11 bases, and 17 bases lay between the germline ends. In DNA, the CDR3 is TGTGCCACCAGTGATTCAGGCGGGGGCCCATCTCAGTACTTC. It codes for CATSDSGGGPSQYF.

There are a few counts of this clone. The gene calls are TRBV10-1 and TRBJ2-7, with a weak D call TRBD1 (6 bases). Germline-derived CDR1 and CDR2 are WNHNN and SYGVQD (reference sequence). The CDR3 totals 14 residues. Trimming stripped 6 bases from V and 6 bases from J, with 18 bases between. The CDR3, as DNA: TGCGCCAGCAGCCCCTCCCCCGGACAGTTCGAGCAGTACTTC. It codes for CASSPSPGQFEQYF.

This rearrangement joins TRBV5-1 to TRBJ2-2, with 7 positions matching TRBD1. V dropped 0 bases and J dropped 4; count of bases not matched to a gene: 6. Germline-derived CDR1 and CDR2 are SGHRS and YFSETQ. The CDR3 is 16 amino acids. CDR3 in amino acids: CASSLVTGRGTGELFF. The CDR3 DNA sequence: TGCGCCAGCAGCTTGGTGACAGGGCGAGGCACCGGGGAGCTGTTTTTT.

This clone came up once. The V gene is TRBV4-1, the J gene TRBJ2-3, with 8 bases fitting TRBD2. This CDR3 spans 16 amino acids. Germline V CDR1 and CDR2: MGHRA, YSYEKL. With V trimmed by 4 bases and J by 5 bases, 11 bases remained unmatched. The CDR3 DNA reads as TGCGCCAGCAGCCCGAGCCCCAGCGGGACTAGAGATACGCAGTATTTT. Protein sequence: CASSPSPSGTRDTQYF.

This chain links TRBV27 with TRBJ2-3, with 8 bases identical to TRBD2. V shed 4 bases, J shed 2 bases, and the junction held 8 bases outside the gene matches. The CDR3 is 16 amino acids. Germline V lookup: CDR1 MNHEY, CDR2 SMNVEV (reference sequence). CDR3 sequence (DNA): TGTGCCAGCAGTTCCCGGGGGGGACGGCACACAGATACGCAGTATTTT. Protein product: CASSSRGGRHTDTQYF.

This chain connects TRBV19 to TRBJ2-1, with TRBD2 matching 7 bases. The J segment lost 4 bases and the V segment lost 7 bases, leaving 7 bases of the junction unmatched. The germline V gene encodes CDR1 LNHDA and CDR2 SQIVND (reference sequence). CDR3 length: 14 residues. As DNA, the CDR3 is TGTGCCAGTACCCGTGCGGGAGAGTACAATGAGCAGTTCTTC. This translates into CASTRAGEYNEQFF.

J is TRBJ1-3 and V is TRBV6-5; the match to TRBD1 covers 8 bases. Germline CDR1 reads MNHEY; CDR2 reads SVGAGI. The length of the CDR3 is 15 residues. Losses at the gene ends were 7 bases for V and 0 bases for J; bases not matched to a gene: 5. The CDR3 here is CASTRGPSSGNTIYF. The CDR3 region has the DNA TGTGCCAGCACCAGGGGGCCCAGCTCTGGAAACACCATATATTTT.

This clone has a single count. CDR3 in amino acids: CASSVVSSGGAADTQYF. The CDR3, as DNA: TGTGCCAGCAGCGTAGTTTCTAGCGGGGGGGCCGCAGATACGCAGTATTTT. J is TRBJ2-3 and V is TRBV9; 12 positions match TRBD2. There are 17 residues in the CDR3. Germline CDR1 reads SGDLS; CDR2 reads YYNGEE. V shed 0 bases and J 4 bases; nucleotides not matched to a gene: 6.

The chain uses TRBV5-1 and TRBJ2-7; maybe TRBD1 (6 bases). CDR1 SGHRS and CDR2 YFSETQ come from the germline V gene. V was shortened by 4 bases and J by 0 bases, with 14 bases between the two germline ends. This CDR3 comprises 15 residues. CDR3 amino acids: CASSPGQSPSYEQYF. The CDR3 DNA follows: TGCGCCAGCAGCCCCGGACAGAGCCCCTCCTACGAGCAGTACTTC.

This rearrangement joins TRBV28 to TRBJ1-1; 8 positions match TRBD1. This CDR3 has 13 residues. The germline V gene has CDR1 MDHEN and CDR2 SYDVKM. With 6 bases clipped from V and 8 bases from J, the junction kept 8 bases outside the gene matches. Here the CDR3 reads CASRRTGSPEAFF. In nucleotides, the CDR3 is TGTGCCAGCAGACGGACAGGGAGCCCCGAAGCTTTCTTT. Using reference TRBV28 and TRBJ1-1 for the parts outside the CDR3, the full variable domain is DVKVTQSSRYLVKRTGEKVFLECVQDMDHENMFWYRQDPGLGLRLIYFSYDVKMKEKGDIPEGYSVSREKKERFSLILESASTNQTSMYLCASRRTGSPEAFFGQGTRLTVV.

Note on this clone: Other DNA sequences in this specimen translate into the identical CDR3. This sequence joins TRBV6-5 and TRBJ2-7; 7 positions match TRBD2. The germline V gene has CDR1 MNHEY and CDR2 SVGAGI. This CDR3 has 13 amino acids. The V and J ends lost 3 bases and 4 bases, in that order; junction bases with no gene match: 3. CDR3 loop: CASSYARGYEQYF. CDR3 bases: TGTGCCAGCAGTTATGCGCGGGGGTACGAGCAGTACTTC.

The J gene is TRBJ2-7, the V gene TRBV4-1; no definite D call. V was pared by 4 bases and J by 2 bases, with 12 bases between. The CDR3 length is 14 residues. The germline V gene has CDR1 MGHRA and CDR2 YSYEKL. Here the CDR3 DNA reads TGCGCCAGCAGCCCCCCGGCGGTCCCCTACGAGCAGTACTTC. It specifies CASSPPAVPYEQYF.